The 30 T cell receptor beta chains in this list originate from one sample, sequenced in a study of cytomegalovirus exposure and HLA in healthy donors. TCRdb keeps only in-frame clones here, not all; method: immunoSEQ multiplex PCR. The table includes approximately 70,000 clones, 94% detected once. Input material: PBMCs. These receptors all stem from a woman between 18 and 29 years old in good health and CMV-seronegative.

The V call is TRBV28, the J call TRBJ2-4; TRBD2 might be the D (6 bases). Germline V gene sequence: CDR1 MDHEN, CDR2 SYDVKM. Trimming left V 5 bases short and J 7 bases short, with 18 bases between. The CDR3 loop spans 15 amino acids. The CDR3, as DNA: TGTGCCAGCAGTCCACGGACAAAGGAGGGGAACATTCAGTACTTC. Residues: CASSPRTKEGNIQYF.

In DNA, the CDR3 is TGTGCCATTAGAGAACTACCGACCTACGAGCAGTACTTC. Encoded protein: CAIRELPTYEQYF. The chain links TRBV2 to TRBJ2-7, with D unresolved. The length of the CDR3 is 13 residues. The V gene's germline CDR1 is SNHLY and CDR2 FYNNEI. V was cut by 10 bases and J by 2 bases, with 15 bases left in between. Together with reference TRBV2 and TRBJ2-7, the CDR3 gives the full variable domain: EPEVTQTPSHQVTQMGQEVILRCVPISNHLYFYWYRQILGQKVEFLVSFYNNEISEKSEIFDDQFSVERPDGSNFTLKIRSTKLEDSAMYFCAIRELPTYEQYFGPGTRLTVT.

Only one count was recorded for this clone. This chain joins TRBV6-5 and TRBJ2-7; D not certain. V was pared by 0 bases and J by 7 bases, with 10 bases between. This CDR3 region has 13 residues. The germline V gene has CDR1 MNHEY and CDR2 SVGAGI. The CDR3 DNA sequence: TGTGCCAGCAGTTACTCCAGTAACGGGGAGCAGTACTTC. Its translation: CASSYSSNGEQYF.

V usage is TRBV9 and J usage is TRBJ2-2, with a tentative D call TRBD2 (6 bases). The germline CDR1 and CDR2 sequences are SGDLS and YYNGEE. This CDR3 is 16 amino acids long. The V end was cut by 4 bases, the J end by 7 bases, with 20 bases between. The CDR3 region is CASSRRDDGGYGELFF. DNA for the CDR3: TGTGCCAGCAGCAGACGGGACGACGGGGGATACGGGGAGCTGTTTTTT.

The V gene is TRBV7-8, the J gene TRBJ2-1; TRBD2 is a possible D gene (5 bases). Germline CDR1 is SGHVS and CDR2 is FQNEAQ. This CDR3 region has 16 residues. V was pared by 5 bases and J by 9 bases, with 23 bases between. CDR3 loop: CASSITSPWGKSEQFF. The CDR3 nucleotides read TGTGCCAGCAGCATTACTAGTCCTTGGGGTAAGAGTGAGCAGTTCTTC.

The rearrangement uses TRBV19 and TRBJ2-5, with 9 nucleotides matching TRBD2. The germline V gene has CDR1 LNHDA and CDR2 SQIVND (reference sequence). The CDR3 is made up of 13 amino acids. V was clipped by 9 bases and J by 5 bases; unmatched bases: 7. The CDR3 loop reads CASKREAEETQYF. The CDR3 DNA reads as TGTGCCAGCAAGCGGGAGGCAGAGGAGACCCAGTACTTC. The variable domain in full, completed from reference TRBV19 and TRBJ2-5, reads DGGITQSPKYLFRKEGQNVTLSCEQNLNHDAMYWYRQDPGQGLRLIYYSQIVNDFQKGDIAEGYSVSREKKESFPLTVTSAQKNPTAFYLCASKREAEETQYFGPGTRLLVL.

V and J are TRBV6-1 and TRBJ2-4; the match to TRBD2 covers 9 bases. CDR3 length equals 20 residues. Germline V gene sequence: CDR1 MNHNS, CDR2 SASEGT. The V gene end was trimmed by 3 bases and the J gene end by 0 bases; junction bases not matched to a gene: 15. The CDR3 DNA reads as TGTGCCAGCAGTGATTTGTCTAGCGGGATGAGAGTTCTAGCCAAAAACATTCAGTACTTC. Translation: CASSDLSSGMRVLAKNIQYF.

The genes are TRBV21-1 and TRBJ2-3; the table assigns TRBD1, which was not confirmed against the DNA. TRBV21-1 is tagged as a pseudogene. The CDR3 is made up of 18 amino acids. CDR3 bases: TGTGCCAGCAGCAAAGTAGGCCTAGATCAGGGTGGGGCAGATACGCAGTATTTT. This translates into CASSKVGLDQGGADTQYF.

The gene calls are TRBV13 and TRBJ1-1; no reliable D call. V lost 6 bases and J 4 bases, leaving 18 bases between the germline ends. This CDR3 contains 15 residues. Germline CDR1 and CDR2: PRHDT and FYEKMQ (reference sequence). In DNA form, the CDR3 reads TGTGCCAGCAGATCCAGACGAGGGATGACCACTGAAGCTTTCTTT. Its translation: CASRSRRGMTTEAFF.

The chain carries TRBV11-3 and TRBJ2-2; possibly TRBD2 for D (5 bases). The V gene's germline CDR1 is SGHNT and CDR2 YENEEA. The CDR3 length is 13 residues. V was pared by 3 bases and J by 5 bases, with 7 bases between. This chain's CDR3 is CASSFPGTGELFF. CDR3 DNA: TGTGCCAGCAGCTTCCCGGGGACCGGGGAGCTGTTTTTT.

The rearrangement joins TRBV9 to TRBJ2-2, with 7 nucleotides matching TRBD2. V trimming: 3 bases; J trimming: 1 base; junction bases outside the gene matches: 6. The CDR3 has 16 residues. Germline V gene data show CDR1 as SGDLS and CDR2 as YYNGEE. The DNA of the CDR3 is TGTGCCAGCAGCGCCAGACTAGCTGAGAACACCGGGGAGCTGTTTTTT. Translated: CASSARLAENTGELFF.

V gene TRBV19 combines with J gene TRBJ1-1; D gene uncertain. CDR3 length: 14 residues. The germline V gene encodes CDR1 LNHDA and CDR2 SQIVND (reference sequence). Trimming removed 3 bases from V and 5 bases from J, with 13 bases in between. The CDR3 bases are TGTGCCAGTAGTATCCAGGCCGCTGCTACTGAAGCTTTCTTT. It codes for CASSIQAAATEAFF. The entire variable domain, with the rest obtained from reference TRBV19 and TRBJ1-1, is as follows: DGGITQSPKYLFRKEGQNVTLSCEQNLNHDAMYWYRQDPGQGLRLIYYSQIVNDFQKGDIAEGYSVSREKKESFPLTVTSAQKNPTAFYLCASSIQAAATEAFFGQGTRLTVV.

This clone was detected only once. The junction and the germline gene differ at one end; a read error may be behind it. V gene TRBV19 combines with J gene TRBJ1-1; no clear D. Germline CDR1 is LNHDA and CDR2 is SQIVND (reference sequence). There are 11 residues in the CDR3. The CDR3 loop reads CASAFTAGLSF. CDR3 in DNA: TGTGCCAGTGCCTTCACAGCGGGCCTATCTTTT.

The chain recombines TRBV7-8 with TRBJ1-4; a possible D gene is TRBD1 (6 bases). V lost 4 bases, J lost 0 bases, and 18 bases lay in between. This CDR3 contains 18 residues. Germline-derived CDR1 and CDR2 are SGHVS and FQNEAQ. The CDR3 nucleotides read TGTGCCAGCAGCTCAACCCGGGGGGCCACAGCAACTAATGAAAAACTGTTTTTT. It specifies CASSSTRGATATNEKLFF.

The rearrangement uses TRBV6-6 and TRBJ1-1; D unclear. Germline values: CDR1 MNHNY, CDR2 SVGAGI (reference sequence). V was trimmed by 0 bases and J by 1 base, leaving 9 bases between them. The CDR3 consists of 15 residues. CDR3 nucleotide sequence: TGTGCCAGCAGTTACTCGATCTTGAGGAACACTGAAGCTTTCTTT. Translation gives CASSYSILRNTEAFF.

The chain carries TRBV5-4 and TRBJ2-1, with TRBD2 as a possible D gene (6 bases). The CDR3 loop spans 15 amino acids. Germline V gene data show CDR1 as SGHNT and CDR2 as YYREEE (reference sequence). Trimming stripped 0 bases from V and 4 bases from J, with 11 bases between. The DNA for the CDR3 is TGTGCCAGCAGCTTGGGCGCGGGAAAATACAATGAGCAGTTCTTC. It codes for CASSLGAGKYNEQFF.

This chain links TRBV7-6 with TRBJ1-1; tentatively, D is TRBD1 (6 bases). From germline, CDR1 is SGHVS and CDR2 FNYEAQ. This CDR3 has 13 residues. V was shortened by 5 bases and J by 1 base, with 8 bases between the two germline ends. This CDR3 reads CASSQTGNTEAFF. DNA of the CDR3: TGTGCCAGCAGCCAGACAGGGAACACTGAAGCTTTCTTT.

The chain links TRBV19 to TRBJ1-5; D unclear. The germline V gene has CDR1 LNHDA and CDR2 SQIVND (reference sequence). The CDR3 is made up of 14 amino acids. The germline V and J ends were trimmed by 7 bases and 4 bases, with 14 bases remaining between them. CDR3 sequence (DNA): TGTGCCAGTACCACAGCCGCCCCAAATCAGCCCCAGCATTTT. Encoded protein: CASTTAAPNQPQHF.

The gene calls are TRBV6-1 and TRBJ1-2; D call uncertain. Trimming took 7 bases from V and 2 from J, leaving 11 bases between them. The CDR3 runs 13 residues. In germline, CDR1 is MNHNS, CDR2 SASEGT. The CDR3 coding sequence is TGTGCCAGCACAGAGGGAGCAAACTATGGCTACACCTTC. It encodes CASTEGANYGYTF.

With respect to this clone: Germline and junction disagree at one end, which may indicate a read error. The chain couples TRBV28 to TRBJ2-7; 11 bases map to TRBD1. CDR3 length equals 16 residues. Germline CDR1 is MDHEN and CDR2 is SYDVKM. Here the CDR3 reads CASSSVAGTGGYEQYF. The CDR3 region has the DNA TGTGCCAGTAGTTCCGTGGCGGGGACAGGGGGCTACGAGCAGTACTTC. The variable domain in full, with the rest retrieved from reference TRBV28 and TRBJ2-7, is DVKVTQSSRYLVKRTGEKVFLECVQDMDHENMFWYRQDPGLGLRLIYFSYDVKMKEKGDIPEGYSVSREKKERFSLILESASTNQTSMYLCASSSVAGTGGYEQYFGPGTRLTVT.

This clone was recorded once. The chain couples TRBV11-2 to TRBJ2-5, with 7 bases fitting TRBD2. From germline, CDR1 is SGHAT and CDR2 FQNNGV. The CDR3 length is 13 residues. V was pared by 3 bases and J by 4 bases, with 2 bases of the junction left unmatched. The CDR3 sequence: CASSLGEGETQYF. The CDR3 DNA reads TGTGCCAGCAGCTTGGGGGAGGGAGAGACCCAGTACTTC. The variable domain in full, with the rest retrieved from reference TRBV11-2 and TRBJ2-5, is EAGVAQSPRYKIIEKRQSVAFWCNPISGHATLYWYQQILGQGPKLLIQFQNNGVVDDSQLPKDRFSAERLKGVDSTLKIQPAKLEDSAVYLCASSLGEGETQYFGPGTRLLVL.

The V call is TRBV30, the J call TRBJ2-5; no clear D gene. The germline V and J ends were trimmed by 1 base and 13 bases, with 13 bases remaining between them. The CDR3 is made up of 11 amino acids. The germline CDR1 and CDR2 sequences are GTSNPN and SVGIG (reference sequence). CDR3 sequence: CAWSARTAWYF. For the CDR3, the DNA is TGTGCCTGGAGTGCTCGAACCGCGTGGTACTTC. The full variable domain, with the rest looked up from reference TRBV30 and TRBJ2-5, is SQTIHQWPATLVQPVGSPLSLECTVEGTSNPNLYWYRQAAGRGLQLLFYSVGIGQISSEVPQNLSASRPQDRQFILSSKKLLLSDSGFYLCAWSARTAWYFGPGTRLLVL.

In DNA, the CDR3 is TGTGCCAGCATAGGTTTAGCGGGAGGCTCCAACACAGATACGCAGTATTTT. The encoded protein is CASIGLAGGSNTDTQYF. The V and J genes are TRBV2 and TRBJ2-3; TRBD2 matches 10 bases. The CDR3 runs 17 residues. Germline V gene lookup returns CDR1 SNHLY and CDR2 FYNNEI. The V and J ends lost 7 bases and 2 bases, in that order; junction bases with no gene match: 12.

The V call is TRBV5-5, the J call TRBJ2-7; TRBD1 matches 9 bases. The CDR3 spans 16 residues. The V gene's germline CDR1 is SGHKS and CDR2 YYEKEE (reference sequence). Losses at the gene ends were 2 bases for V and 6 bases for J; bases not matched to a gene: 12. Here the CDR3 DNA reads TGTGCCAGCAGCTTTGCGACTCCGGGACAGGGTGGCGAGCAGTACTTC. Protein product: CASSFATPGQGGEQYF.

The chain couples TRBV10-3 to TRBJ2-3, with TRBD2 matching 14 bases. J gave up 10 bases and V 0 bases, and 6 bases lay outside the gene matches. The germline V gene encodes CDR1 ENHRY and CDR2 SYGVKD. This CDR3 has 16 residues. CDR3 loop: CAISESGLAGDSAQYF. In DNA, the CDR3 is TGTGCCATCAGTGAGTCGGGACTAGCGGGGGATTCTGCGCAGTATTTT.

The CDR3 reads CASSLGLAGGSHNEQFF. The CDR3 coding sequence is TGTGCCAGCAGCTTGGGACTAGCGGGAGGGTCCCACAATGAGCAGTTCTTC. J is TRBJ2-1 and V is TRBV5-6; 14 nucleotides align to TRBD2. V was clipped by 0 bases and J by 5 bases; unmatched bases: 4. The germline V gene has CDR1 SGHDT and CDR2 YYEEEE. CDR3 length: 17 amino acids.

CDR3 sequence (DNA): TGCGCCAGCAGCGCCGTAGGGAGGAACGAGCAGTACTTC. Protein product: CASSAVGRNEQYF. V and J are TRBV10-1 and TRBJ2-7; D possibly corresponds to TRBD2 (6 bases). CDR1 WNHNN and CDR2 SYGVQD come from the germline V gene (reference sequence). The ends were cut back, 6 bases at V and 5 bases at J, with 14 bases in the middle. The CDR3 sequence is 13 residues long.

This clone was seen a handful of times. This rearrangement joins TRBV10-3 to TRBJ2-5, with D possibly TRBD2 on 5 matching bases. Germline V gene data show CDR1 as ENHRY and CDR2 as SYGVKD. Trimming removed 7 bases from V and 5 bases from J, with 11 bases in between. This CDR3 comprises 12 residues. DNA of the CDR3: TGTGCCATCAAAGGGAGCTTGGAGACCCAGTACTTC. Protein: CAIKGSLETQYF.

The V and J genes are TRBV5-1 and TRBJ1-2; possible D gene TRBD1, 5 bases. CDR1 is SGHRS, CDR2 YFSETQ, per germline. The CDR3 sequence is 13 residues long. The V end was cut by 3 bases, the J end by 6 bases, with 12 bases between. The CDR3 bases are TGCGCCAGCAGCTCGGGCGGGGGAAATGGCTACACCTTC. Amino acids: CASSSGGGNGYTF.

This sequence joins TRBV7-6 and TRBJ2-5; 9 bases are a match to TRBD2. With V trimmed by 2 bases and J by 1 base, 14 bases remained unmatched. Per the germline V gene, CDR1 is SGHVS and CDR2 is FNYEAQ. The CDR3 runs to 19 residues. In DNA, the CDR3 is TGTGCCAGCAGCTTAACGGCTAGCGGGGCCGCAAACTCCCAAGAGACCCAGTACTTC. Its translation is CASSLTASGAANSQETQYF.